This TCR beta chain emerged from a study of breast tumors, draining lymph nodes, adjacent tissues. Study observations and caveats: Compared with lymph nodes, tumors were less diverse; compared with nontumor tissue, more. Compared with basal-like, luminal-like tumors shared significantly more repertoire with nontumor tissue.

TCRdb recomputed calls from the multiplex PCR reads with MiXCR, one row per CDR3 protein. The sample shows nearly 110,000 distinct CDR3 sequences, less than 40% of them seen only once. CDR3 size: 14 residues. V was clipped by 6 bases and J by 10 bases; unmatched bases: 9. CDR1 MNHEY and CDR2 SVGEGT come from the germline V gene. Many counts were recorded for this clonotype. The target antigen is unknown. Breast cancer patients provided tissue from their axillary draining lymph nodes. Sequencing was done on a sample of axillary lymph node tissue. This TCR derives from a female donor with breast cancer. Some clones in this sample may be carry-over from other donors' samples. V gene TRBV6-2 or TRBV6-3 combines with J gene TRBJ1-6; TRBD1 aligns across 7 bases. The CDR3 sequence: CASSRDREPSPLHF. CDR3 coding DNA: TGTGCCAGCAGCCGAGACAGGGAGCCGTCACCCCTCCACTTT.